This note documents a single T cell receptor (beta chain) sequence. Its target is unknown. Before thyroid surgery, none of the patients had received any treatment. The entry originates in a study of metastatic and nonmetastatic thyroid tumors. General observations from the study: Patients with malignant thyroid tumors reportedly had significantly higher TCR beta diversity than those with benign nodules, in blood and tumor.

Trimming pared 3 bases from V and 8 bases from J, leaving 13 bases between. Germline V gene data show CDR1 as MGHDK and CDR2 as SYGVNS. The CDR3 length is 14 residues. TCRdb used MiXCR to call clones anew from the PCR reads. The sample yields roughly 18,000 clones, roughly 24% seen once. This TCR was sampled from a female donor with papillary thyroid cancer or a benign thyroid nodule (not recorded which). Some clones in this sample may be carry-over from other donors' samples. Specimen: tumor tissue. The chain joins TRBV25-1 to TRBJ1-4, with TRBD1 as a possible D gene (5 bases). CDR3 DNA sequence: TGTGCCAGCAGTGATGGACATGGAGGGGAAAAACTGTTTTTT. Amino acid sequence: CASSDGHGGEKLFF.